This entry is about one T cell receptor beta chain. Its antigen remains unknown. The data stem from a study of cytomegalovirus exposure and HLA in healthy donors. About the study: About 200 million T cells yielded approximately 110 million unique TCR beta sequences in earlier analysis.

V trimming: 3 bases; J trimming: 0 bases; junction bases outside the gene matches: 10. The CDR3 totals 18 residues. CDR1 and CDR2 (germline): SGHAT, FQNNGV. Study-wide results and caveats: Productive status was seen about 87% or about 30% of the time for most TCR beta V segments in an earlier analysis. In a later analysis, a missense DCLRE1C variant was linked to TCR beta V- and J-gene trimming. Usually a TCR sequence was rare, but some public TCRs were found in many donors.

Amplification used 60 Vbeta primers and 13 Jbeta primers. Sequenced by immunoSEQ multiplex PCR; TCRdb stores in-frame clones only, minus some. The sample contains 210,000 or so clones, around 80% of which appear only once. The sequenced material came from PBMCs. The V call is TRBV11-2, the J call TRBJ1-3; 8 bases fit TRBD1. The sequence derives from a man aged 40-49 years in good health and CMV-seronegative. The DNA for the CDR3 is TGTGCCAGCAGCTTCATACCCGGGACAGGTAGCTCTGGAAACACCATATATTTT. The encoded protein is CASSFIPGTGSSGNTIYF. Together with reference TRBV11-2 and TRBJ1-3, the CDR3 gives the full variable domain: EAGVAQSPRYKIIEKRQSVAFWCNPISGHATLYWYQQILGQGPKLLIQFQNNGVVDDSQLPKDRFSAERLKGVDSTLKIQPAKLEDSAVYLCASSFIPGTGSSGNTIYFGEGSWLTVV.